Listed here are 30 T cell receptor beta chains from one sample, sequenced in a study of T cell repertoires in cytomegalovirus infection. TCRdb re-called the reads with MiXCR, one entry per CDR3 protein. The sample has roughly 230,000 distinct CDR3 sequences, roughly 22% seen once. The specimen sequenced was CD8+ T cells from PBMCs. The receptors come from a human donor in good health (CMV status not recorded). Some clones in this sample may be carry-over from other donors' samples.

The sample holds many counts of this clonotype. V gene TRBV7-2 combines with J gene TRBJ2-1, with D maybe TRBD1 (6 bases). In germline, CDR1 is SGHTA, CDR2 FQGNSA. V was shortened by 3 bases and J by 2 bases, with 11 bases between the two germline ends. CDR3 length equals 15 residues. CDR3: CASSFRDIAYNEQFF. The CDR3 DNA reads TGTGCCAGCAGCTTTAGGGACATAGCCTACAATGAGCAGTTCTTC.

In nucleotides, the CDR3 is TGCAGGGCTCGCGGGGCAGGGCTGGGAAATGAGCAGTTCTTC. Translating it yields CRARGAGLGNEQFF. The chain links TRBV20-1 to TRBJ2-1, with D possibly matching TRBD2 (6 bases). This CDR3 has 14 amino acids. Germline V gives CDR1 DFQATT, CDR2 SNEGSKA (reference sequence).

This clonotype was recorded at least ten times. The chain recombines TRBV6-2 or TRBV6-3 with TRBJ1-2; tentative D call: TRBD1 (6 bases). The CDR3 is 15 amino acids. Per the germline V gene, CDR1 is MNHEY and CDR2 is SVGEGT. Trimming removed 2 bases from V and 2 bases from J, with 12 bases in between. CDR3: CASSYPGQTNYGYTF. CDR3 coding DNA: TGTGCCAGCAGTTACCCGGGACAAACGAACTATGGCTACACCTTC.

Many counts were recorded for this clonotype. This chain connects TRBV7-2 to TRBJ2-4; D is perhaps TRBD2 (6 bases). CDR1 and CDR2 (germline): SGHTA, FQGNSA. The V and J ends lost 5 bases and 8 bases respectively, with 22 bases between them. This CDR3 is built from 16 residues. The DNA of the CDR3 is TGTGCCAGCAGCCCCGTCGGGAGTGGCCACGAGGACATTCAGTACTTC. Residues: CASSPVGSGHEDIQYF. Using reference TRBV7-2 and TRBJ2-4 for the parts outside the CDR3, the full variable domain is GAGVSQSPSNKVTEKGKDVELRCDPISGHTALYWYRQSLGQGLEFLIYFQGNSAPDKSGLPSDRFSAERTGGSVSTLTIQRTQQEDSAVYLCASSPVGSGHEDIQYFGAGTRLSVL.

This clonotype was counted ten times or more. The V and J genes are TRBV7-2 and TRBJ1-1, with D hard to call. The germline CDR1 and CDR2 sequences are SGHTA and FQGNSA. V was pared by 4 bases and J by 1 base, with 7 bases between. The CDR3 consists of 13 residues. CDR3 DNA sequence: TGTGCCAGCAGCTCAACACGGAACACTGAAGCTTTCTTT. Protein sequence: CASSSTRNTEAFF.

This chain joins TRBV20-1 and TRBJ2-3; tentative D call: TRBD1 (5 bases). Per the germline V gene, CDR1 is DFQATT and CDR2 is SNEGSKA (reference sequence). CDR3 size: 14 residues. The CDR3 here is CSADTGVRTDTQYF. The CDR3 nucleotides read TGCAGCGCAGATACAGGAGTGAGGACAGATACGCAGTATTTT.

This clonotype was counted only a few times. This chain joins TRBV7-6 and TRBJ2-2; 12 bases agree with TRBD1. This CDR3 contains 15 residues. Looked up from germline, CDR1 is SGHVS and CDR2 is FNYEAQ. Losses at the gene ends were 3 bases for V and 6 bases for J; bases not matched to a gene: 2. CDR3 loop: CASSLGQGAAGELFF. The CDR3 DNA reads TGTGCCAGCAGCTTGGGACAGGGGGCTGCCGGGGAGCTGTTTTTT. Full variable domain (missing parts from reference TRBV7-6 and TRBJ2-2): GAGVSQSPRYKVTKRGQDVALRCDPISGHVSLYWYRQALGQGPEFLTYFNYEAQQDKSGLPNDRFSAERPEGSISTLTIQRTEQRDSAMYRCASSLGQGAAGELFFGEGSRLTVL.

This clonotype was detected many times. The chain recombines TRBV6-1 with TRBJ2-7; D uncertain. Trimming removed 5 bases at V and 5 bases at J, with 19 bases between. Looked up from germline, CDR1 is MNHNS and CDR2 is SASEGT. The CDR3 runs 15 residues. CDR3 sequence (DNA): TGTGCCAGCAGTACTTCCTTGGGTCTAGGCGACGAGCAGTACTTC. This translates into CASSTSLGLGDEQYF.

This clonotype occurred many times. This chain uses TRBV7-9 with TRBJ2-1, with a weak D call TRBD2 (6 bases). Trimming stripped 5 bases from V and 7 bases from J, with 12 bases between. This CDR3 contains 13 residues. Per the germline V gene, CDR1 is SEHNR and CDR2 is FQNEAQ (reference sequence). The CDR3 reads CASSRGLRNEQFF. As DNA, the CDR3 is TGTGCCAGCAGCCGGGGACTGCGGAATGAGCAGTTCTTC.

There are a few counts of this clonotype. This chain uses TRBV12-3 or TRBV12-4 with TRBJ2-3, with TRBD1 identical over 7 bases. The CDR3 runs 14 residues. CDR3 loop: CAISRDRSTDTQYF. CDR3 DNA sequence: TGTGCGATATCTAGGGACAGAAGCACAGATACGCAGTATTTT.

This clonotype has at least ten counts. This sequence joins TRBV7-6 and TRBJ1-1; 8 nucleotides align to TRBD1. Germline loops: CDR1 SGHVS, CDR2 FNYEAQ. The CDR3 runs 13 residues. The J segment lost 4 bases and the V segment lost 5 bases, leaving 3 bases of the junction unmatched. The CDR3 loop is CASSPTGVTEAFF. The CDR3, as DNA: TGTGCCAGCAGCCCGACAGGGGTCACTGAAGCTTTCTTT.

Details on this clonotype: This may come from a read error, since a much larger clone is one base off. V usage is TRBV18 and J usage is TRBJ1-1, with unresolved D. This CDR3 has 13 residues. The V gene's germline CDR1 is KGHSH and CDR2 LQKENI. CDR3 loop: CANSPPINTEAFF. CDR3 bases: TGTGCCAACTCACCACCTATAAACACTGAAGCTTTCTTT.

This clonotype is a singleton in its sample. V usage is TRBV29-1 and J usage is TRBJ2-5; 8 bases align to TRBD1. With V trimmed by 7 bases and J by 5 bases, 9 bases remained unmatched. This CDR3 is 13 amino acids long. CDR1 is SQVTM and CDR2 is ANQGSEA in the germline V gene. For the CDR3, the DNA is TGCAGCGCCCAAGGACAGGGCCTGGAGACCCAGTACTTC. Translated: CSAQGQGLETQYF.

There are many counts of this clonotype. V is TRBV7-8 and J is TRBJ1-3, with D possibly matching TRBD1 (6 bases). Trimming left V 3 bases short and J 0 bases short, with 24 bases between. The CDR3 contains 20 residues. The germline V gene encodes CDR1 SGHVS and CDR2 FQNEAQ. The CDR3 DNA follows: TGTGCCAGCAGCTTTACATCTAACCGGGACACGGGCCTCTCTGGAAACACCATATATTTT. Its protein product is CASSFTSNRDTGLSGNTIYF. The whole variable domain, filled in from reference TRBV7-8 and TRBJ1-3, reads GAGVSQSPRYKVAKRGQDVALRCDPISGHVSLFWYQQALGQGPEFLTYFQNEAQLDKSGLPSDRFFAERPEGSVSTLKIQRTQQEDSAVYLCASSFTSNRDTGLSGNTIYFGEGSWLTVV.

This chain links TRBV30 with TRBJ1-1; a weak D match, TRBD1 (5 bases). Germline-derived CDR1 and CDR2 are GTSNPN and SVGIG (reference sequence). V lost 5 bases, J lost 5 bases, and 15 bases lay in between. The length of the CDR3 is 13 residues. In DNA form, the CDR3 reads TGTGCCTGGGACCTCAGGGTCCGGACTGAAGCTTTCTTT. Protein sequence: CAWDLRVRTEAFF.

The J gene is TRBJ2-7, the V gene TRBV12-3 or TRBV12-4; 14 bases are shared with TRBD2. The CDR3 length is 15 residues. V lost 6 bases, J lost 3 bases, and 4 bases stayed unmatched. This CDR3 reads CASSRLAGGLYEQYF. CDR3 DNA sequence: TGTGCCAGCAGCAGACTAGCGGGGGGGCTCTACGAGCAGTACTTC.

The table lists this clonotype with a few counts. The V call is TRBV11-2, the J call TRBJ2-2, with TRBD2 matching over 10 bases. Trimming at V came to 2 bases and at J to 4 bases, leaving 1 base not matched to a gene. CDR3 length: 15 amino acids. Germline CDR1 reads SGHAT; CDR2 reads FQNNGV. DNA of the CDR3: TGTGCCAGCAGCTTAATAGCGGGGGGCACCGGGGAGCTGTTTTTT. It codes for CASSLIAGGTGELFF.

This clonotype has just a few counts. V gene TRBV20-1 combines with J gene TRBJ1-2, with D possibly TRBD1 on 5 matching bases. Germline V gives CDR1 DFQATT, CDR2 SNEGSKA (reference sequence). The CDR3 sequence is 16 residues long. V was trimmed by 0 bases and J by 0 bases, leaving 14 bases between them. The CDR3 DNA reads TGCAGTGCTAGAGAGAGCCGGGACCGATCTAACTATGGCTACACCTTC. It codes for CSARESRDRSNYGYTF.

This clonotype was counted only a few times. This chain joins TRBV7-9 and TRBJ1-4; 7 nucleotides line up with TRBD1. The CDR3 totals 14 residues. The germline CDR1 and CDR2 sequences are SEHNR and FQNEAQ (reference sequence). The V segment lost 6 bases and the J segment 7 bases; nucleotides outside the gene matches: 8. The chain's CDR3 is CASSRQGWGEKLFF. For the CDR3, the DNA is TGTGCCAGCAGTCGACAGGGCTGGGGTGAAAAACTGTTTTTT.

This clonotype has more than one count but fewer than ten. The rearrangement links TRBV27 to TRBJ1-1; TRBD1 might be the D (6 bases). V was clipped by 5 bases and J by 3 bases, with 16 bases between them. CDR1 is MNHEY, CDR2 SMNVEV, per germline (reference sequence). The CDR3 totals 15 residues. CDR3 nucleotide sequence: TGTGCCAGCAGTCACTCCGGGACAACTTACACTGAAGCTTTCTTT. This translates into CASSHSGTTYTEAFF.

This clonotype turned up a few times. CDR3 region: CAWSPSDRGKYEQYF. The CDR3 DNA follows: TGTGCCTGGAGCCCCTCCGACAGGGGAAAGTACGAGCAGTACTTC. This chain links TRBV30 with TRBJ2-7, with TRBD1 matching 8 bases. Losses at the gene ends were 3 bases for V and 4 bases for J; bases not matched to a gene: 11. CDR3 length: 15 residues. The germline V gene encodes CDR1 GTSNPN and CDR2 SVGIG (reference sequence).

The J gene is TRBJ1-3, the V gene TRBV29-1; no reliable D call. Germline-derived CDR1 and CDR2 are SQVTM and ANQGSEA. The V gene lost 2 bases and the J gene lost 0 bases, with 11 bases spanning the gap. The CDR3 is 15 residues long. The CDR3 is CSVELGHLSGNTIYF. The CDR3, as DNA: TGCAGCGTTGAATTAGGGCACCTCTCTGGAAACACCATATATTTT.

This clonotype was seen a handful of times. This chain links TRBV20-1 with TRBJ2-3, with D possibly TRBD1 on 6 matching bases. Germline CDR1 reads DFQATT; CDR2 reads SNEGSKA (reference sequence). This CDR3 has 16 amino acids. Trimming stripped 1 base from V and 1 base from J, with 15 bases between. This CDR3 reads CSARGLGGFGTDTQYF. The CDR3 nucleotides read TGCAGTGCTAGAGGCCTAGGGGGTTTCGGCACAGATACGCAGTATTTT.

This clonotype appeared many times. This chain links TRBV3-1 with TRBJ2-1; 7 positions match TRBD2. The V segment lost 3 bases and the J segment 9 bases; nucleotides outside the gene matches: 8. The CDR3 totals 14 residues. The V gene's germline CDR1 is LGHDT and CDR2 YNNKEL (reference sequence). CDR3 nucleotides: TGTGCCAGCAGCCAGATTTCCGGGGGGATTGAGCAGTTCTTC. This encodes CASSQISGGIEQFF.

This chain links TRBV6-5 with TRBJ1-2; D might be TRBD1 (6 bases). Germline values: CDR1 MNHEY, CDR2 SVGAGI. This CDR3 has 15 amino acids. The V gene lost 4 bases and the J gene lost 9 bases, with 21 bases spanning the gap. This CDR3 is CASSSRTGQKVRYTF. CDR3 coding DNA: TGTGCCAGCAGTTCCCGAACCGGACAGAAAGTGCGCTACACCTTC.

This sequence joins TRBV6-5 and TRBJ2-7; no firm D call. V was pared by 2 bases and J by 2 bases, with 10 bases between. Germline assignment: CDR1 MNHEY and CDR2 SVGAGI. This CDR3 has 14 residues. The CDR3 sequence: CASSYGVPPYEQYF. The CDR3 DNA reads TGTGCCAGCAGTTACGGGGTCCCCCCCTACGAGCAGTACTTC.

This clonotype was counted ten times or more. J is TRBJ2-3 and V is TRBV7-2; 11 bases map to TRBD2. V shed 0 bases and J 0 bases; nucleotides not matched to a gene: 2. Germline CDR1 is SGHTA and CDR2 is FQGNSA. The CDR3 totals 17 residues. The CDR3 DNA follows: TGTGCCAGCAGCTTAGCGGTAGCGGGGGGGAGCACAGATACGCAGTATTTT. Translating it yields CASSLAVAGGSTDTQYF.

This clonotype was detected ten times or more. The V and J genes are TRBV6-1 and TRBJ1-5; D unclear. The CDR3 is 11 residues long. V was trimmed by 2 bases and J by 9 bases, leaving 5 bases between them. Germline CDR1 MNHNS, CDR2 SASEGT. The CDR3 bases are TGTGCCAGCAGTGAACTAGGGCCCCAGCATTTT. The encoded protein is CASSELGPQHF.

There are many counts of this clonotype. The rearrangement uses TRBV11-2 and TRBJ1-1; D not resolved. The germline V gene encodes CDR1 SGHAT and CDR2 FQNNGV. V lost 0 bases and J lost 6, with 14 bases in between. The length of the CDR3 is 15 residues. The CDR3 reads CASSLDAGMWAEAFF. The CDR3 DNA reads TGTGCCAGCAGCTTAGATGCGGGCATGTGGGCTGAAGCTTTCTTT.

V gene TRBV29-1 combines with J gene TRBJ2-3; possibly TRBD2 for D (6 bases). This CDR3 has 13 residues. V was clipped by 3 bases and J by 6 bases, with 13 bases between them. Germline loops: CDR1 SQVTM, CDR2 ANQGSEA. The CDR3 DNA reads TGCAGCGTTGACCCCCAGGGACTGGATACGCAGTATTTT. Translating it yields CSVDPQGLDTQYF.